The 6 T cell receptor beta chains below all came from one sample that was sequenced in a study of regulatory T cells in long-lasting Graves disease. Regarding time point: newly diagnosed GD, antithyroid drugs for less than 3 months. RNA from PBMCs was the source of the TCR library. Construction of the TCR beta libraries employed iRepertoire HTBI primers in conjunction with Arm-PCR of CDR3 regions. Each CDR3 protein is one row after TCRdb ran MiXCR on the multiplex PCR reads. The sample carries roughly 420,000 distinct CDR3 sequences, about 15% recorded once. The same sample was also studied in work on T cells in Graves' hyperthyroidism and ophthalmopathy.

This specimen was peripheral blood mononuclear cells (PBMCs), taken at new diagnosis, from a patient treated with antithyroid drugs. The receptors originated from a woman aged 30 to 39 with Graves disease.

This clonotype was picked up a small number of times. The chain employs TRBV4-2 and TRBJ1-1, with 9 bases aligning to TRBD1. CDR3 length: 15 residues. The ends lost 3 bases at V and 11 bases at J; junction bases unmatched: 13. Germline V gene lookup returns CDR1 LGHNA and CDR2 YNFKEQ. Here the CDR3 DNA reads TGTGCCAGCAGCCAGGAGGGACAGGGTCTTGGTAGGGCTTTCTTT. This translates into CASSQEGQGLGRAFF.

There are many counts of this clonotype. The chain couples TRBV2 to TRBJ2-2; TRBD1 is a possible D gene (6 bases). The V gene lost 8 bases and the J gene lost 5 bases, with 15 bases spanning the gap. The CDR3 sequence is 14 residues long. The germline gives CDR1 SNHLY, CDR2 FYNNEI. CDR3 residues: CASHRQAETGELFF. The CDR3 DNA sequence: TGTGCCAGCCACCGACAGGCAGAGACCGGGGAGCTGTTTTTT.

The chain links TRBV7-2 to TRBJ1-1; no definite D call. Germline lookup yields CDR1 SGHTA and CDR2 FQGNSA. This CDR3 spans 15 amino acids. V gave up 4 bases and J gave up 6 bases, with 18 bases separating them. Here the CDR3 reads CASSSGPPLYAEAFF. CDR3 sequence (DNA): TGTGCCAGCAGCTCCGGACCCCCCCTCTACGCTGAAGCTTTCTTT.

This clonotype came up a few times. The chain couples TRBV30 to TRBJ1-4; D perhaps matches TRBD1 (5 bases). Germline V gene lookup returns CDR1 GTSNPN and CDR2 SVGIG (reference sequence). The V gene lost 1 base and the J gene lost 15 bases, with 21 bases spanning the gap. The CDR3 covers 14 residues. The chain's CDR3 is CAWSAPPGVRKVFF. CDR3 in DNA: TGTGCCTGGAGTGCCCCGCCGGGGGTGAGAAAGGTGTTTTTT.

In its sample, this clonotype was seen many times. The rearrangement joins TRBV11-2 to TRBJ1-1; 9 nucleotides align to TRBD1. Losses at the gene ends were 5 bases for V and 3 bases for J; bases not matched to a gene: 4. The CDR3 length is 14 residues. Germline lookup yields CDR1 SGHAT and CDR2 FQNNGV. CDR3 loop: CASSPWDRDTEAFF. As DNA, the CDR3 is TGTGCCAGCAGCCCGTGGGACAGGGACACTGAAGCTTTCTTT.

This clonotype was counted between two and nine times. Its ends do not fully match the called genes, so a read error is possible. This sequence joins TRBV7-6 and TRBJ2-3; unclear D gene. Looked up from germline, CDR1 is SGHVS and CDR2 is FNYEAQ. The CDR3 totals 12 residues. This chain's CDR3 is CASSLSTGTKYF. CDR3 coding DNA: TGTGCCAGCAGCTTAAGTACCGGTACGAAGTATTTT.